These T cell receptor beta chains were read from a single sample in a study of T cell responses to AZD1222 COVID-19 vaccine. Sequencing was performed with immunoSEQ multiplex PCR; in TCRdb, only in-frame clones are kept and a portion is missing. The top ten hold around 3% of the sample, which has over 110,000 clones, roughly nine tenths seen once. Source: peripheral blood, taken on day 0 of AZD1222 vaccination. Receptor source: an adult in good health. CDR3s include the opening cysteine and the closing phenylalanine or tryptophan. D genes are given only for firm matches. A clone size is listed for some rows: how often the clone was seen (once, few, many), or a class if it is expanded.

v_call: TRBV28; clone_size: NA; j_call: TRBJ1-2; d_call: TRBD1; cdr3_nt: TGTGCCAGCAGTTTTGGGGGGACAGGGCTGGGCTACACCTTC; cdr3_aa: CASSFGGTGLGYTF
v_call: TRBV4-1; clone_size: NA; j_call: TRBJ2-2; d_call: NA; cdr3_nt: TGCGCCAGCAGCCATAAGGGGGCCGGGGAGCTGTTTTTT; cdr3_aa: CASSHKGAGELFF
v_call: TRBV4-1; clone_size: NA; j_call: TRBJ2-7; d_call: NA; cdr3_nt: TGCGCCAGCAGCCAGGGGGGCGGGATTTACGAGCAGTACTTC; cdr3_aa: CASSQGGGIYEQYF
v_call: TRBV7-5; clone_size: NA; j_call: TRBJ2-7; d_call: NA; cdr3_nt: TGTGTCAGAAGTACCCGTCCGGGCGGGAGAAAGTGCGAGCAGTACTTC; cdr3_aa: CVRSTRPGGRKCEQYF
v_call: TRBV6-1; clone_size: NA; j_call: TRBJ1-2; d_call: TRBD1; cdr3_nt: TGTGCCAGCAGTGAAAAATGGGGACAGGGGAAACTCTATGGCTACACCTTC; cdr3_aa: CASSEKWGQGKLYGYTF
v_call: TRBV5-6; clone_size: NA; j_call: TRBJ2-1; d_call: NA; cdr3_nt: TGTGCCAGCAGCTTGGCAACAGGGAATCCGGATGAGCAGTTCTTC; cdr3_aa: CASSLATGNPDEQFF
v_call: TRBV7-3; clone_size: NA; j_call: TRBJ2-7; d_call: NA; cdr3_nt: TGTGCCAGCAGCTTAGTGATGGGCGGCGAGCAGTACTTC; cdr3_aa: CASSLVMGGEQYF
v_call: TRBV6-5; clone_size: NA; j_call: TRBJ1-2; d_call: NA; cdr3_nt: TGTGCCAGCAGTTACTCCAGAAACTATGGCTACACCTTC; cdr3_aa: CASSYSRNYGYTF
v_call: TRBV9; clone_size: NA; j_call: TRBJ2-1; d_call: TRBD1; cdr3_nt: TGTGCCAGCAGCGTGCGACAGGGGACCTACAATGAGCAGTTCTTC; cdr3_aa: CASSVRQGTYNEQFF
v_call: TRBV10-3; clone_size: NA; j_call: TRBJ2-7; d_call: NA; cdr3_nt: TGTGCCACAGGGGGGATGCGGGCGGCCTACGAGCAGTACTTC; cdr3_aa: CATGGMRAAYEQYF
v_call: TRBV4-2; clone_size: NA; j_call: TRBJ2-2; d_call: TRBD2; cdr3_nt: TGTGCCAGCAGCCAAGGGGCAGCGGGAACCTCCGGCACCGGGGAGCTGTTTTTT; cdr3_aa: CASSQGAAGTSGTGELFF
v_call: TRBV5-1; clone_size: NA; j_call: TRBJ1-2; d_call: NA; cdr3_nt: TGCGCCAGCAGCCAGGGCCCTAGCTATGGCTACACCTTC; cdr3_aa: CASSQGPSYGYTF
v_call: TRBV19; clone_size: once; j_call: TRBJ1-3; d_call: NA; cdr3_nt: TGTGCCAGTAGCCAGGGCGGATTTGAAGGAAACACCATATATTTT; cdr3_aa: CASSQGGFEGNTIYF
v_call: TRBV29-1; clone_size: NA; j_call: TRBJ2-1; d_call: TRBD2; cdr3_nt: TGCAGCGTTGTTGGCCCGGGACTAGCGGGTGGTGGGGAGCAGTTCTTC; cdr3_aa: CSVVGPGLAGGGEQFF
v_call: TRBV5-1; clone_size: NA; j_call: TRBJ1-1; d_call: NA; cdr3_nt: TGCGCCAGCAGCTTGAGGGGGGAAAGTGAAGCTTTCTTT; cdr3_aa: CASSLRGESEAFF
v_call: TRBV10-3; clone_size: NA; j_call: TRBJ2-7; d_call: TRBD2; cdr3_nt: TGTGCCATCAGCGAGGGACTAACCTACGAGCAGTACTTC; cdr3_aa: CAISEGLTYEQYF
v_call: TRBV5-1; clone_size: NA; j_call: TRBJ1-2; d_call: NA; cdr3_nt: TGCGCCAGCAGCTTGGATGGGATTAGCTATGGTGGCTACACCTTC; cdr3_aa: CASSLDGISYGGYTF
v_call: TRBV28; clone_size: NA; j_call: TRBJ2-7; d_call: NA; cdr3_nt: TGTGCCACCTCCATATACTACGAGCAGTACTTC; cdr3_aa: CATSIYYEQYF
v_call: TRBV5-6; clone_size: NA; j_call: TRBJ1-4; d_call: TRBD1; cdr3_nt: TGTGCCAGCAGCTTGGCACAGGGGGTTGAAAAACTGTTTTTT; cdr3_aa: CASSLAQGVEKLFF
v_call: TRBV7-6; clone_size: NA; j_call: TRBJ2-1; d_call: TRBD2; cdr3_nt: TGTGCCAGCAGCTTAGGGACTAGCGGGATAAATGAGCAGTTCTTC; cdr3_aa: CASSLGTSGINEQFF
v_call: TRBV3-1/TRBV3-2; clone_size: NA; j_call: TRBJ2-7; d_call: NA; cdr3_nt: TGTGCCAGCAGCGAGGAAGGGAACCACGAGCAGTACTTC; cdr3_aa: CASSEEGNHEQYF
v_call: TRBV4-1; clone_size: NA; j_call: TRBJ1-5; d_call: NA; cdr3_nt: TGCGCCAGCAGCCAAGCGGGGATGGGTGGTGGCAATCAGCCCCAGCATTTT; cdr3_aa: CASSQAGMGGGNQPQHF
v_call: TRBV14; clone_size: NA; j_call: TRBJ2-1; d_call: TRBD1; cdr3_nt: TGTGCCAGCAGCCATTTGCCGGGACAGGGTGATAATGAGCAGTTCTTC; cdr3_aa: CASSHLPGQGDNEQFF
v_call: TRBV30; clone_size: few; j_call: TRBJ2-1; d_call: TRBD2; cdr3_nt: TGTGCCTGGAGGGTGCTAGCGGGAGGTGAGCAGTTCTTC; cdr3_aa: CAWRVLAGGEQFF
v_call: TRBV4-1; clone_size: NA; j_call: TRBJ2-1; d_call: NA; cdr3_nt: TGCGCCAGCAGCCACTGTCTCGGGAGGCTCCCCGGGACAGCTTCCTACAATGAGCAGTTCTTC; cdr3_aa: CASSHCLGRLPGTASYNEQFF
v_call: TRBV28; clone_size: NA; j_call: TRBJ2-1; d_call: TRBD2; cdr3_nt: TGTGCCAGCAGTGCCCGAAATTTAGCGGGAGGGACATACAATGAGCAGTTCTTC; cdr3_aa: CASSARNLAGGTYNEQFF
v_call: TRBV2; clone_size: NA; j_call: TRBJ2-7; d_call: TRBD2; cdr3_nt: TGTGCCAGCAACTGGCGGGAGGGTTACGAGCAGTACTTC; cdr3_aa: CASNWREGYEQYF
v_call: TRBV5-4; clone_size: NA; j_call: TRBJ2-5; d_call: TRBD1; cdr3_nt: TGTGCCAGCAGCTTGGACAGGGGGCAGAGGGAGACCCAGTACTTC; cdr3_aa: CASSLDRGQRETQYF
v_call: TRBV6-6; clone_size: NA; j_call: TRBJ1-5; d_call: NA; cdr3_nt: TGTGCCAGCGTTAACGGACGGACTAGCAATCAGCCCCAGCATTTT; cdr3_aa: CASVNGRTSNQPQHF
v_call: TRBV6-6; clone_size: NA; j_call: TRBJ1-4; d_call: NA; cdr3_nt: TGTGCCAGCAGAACCCCGGGGGATAATGAAAAACTGTTTTTT; cdr3_aa: CASRTPGDNEKLFF
v_call: TRBV10-2; clone_size: NA; j_call: TRBJ2-1; d_call: NA; cdr3_nt: TGCGCCAGCTCCCACCCCCCAAGGTCCTACAATGAGCAGTTCTTC; cdr3_aa: CASSHPPRSYNEQFF
v_call: TRBV7-2; clone_size: NA; j_call: TRBJ1-2; d_call: NA; cdr3_nt: TGTGCCAGCAGCTTACGGGCAGGGACCTATGGCTACACCTTC; cdr3_aa: CASSLRAGTYGYTF
v_call: TRBV7-3; clone_size: NA; j_call: TRBJ1-1; d_call: NA; cdr3_nt: TGTGCCAGCAGCTTAACGGCAGGGGCCGTGAACACTGAAGCTTTCTTT; cdr3_aa: CASSLTAGAVNTEAFF
v_call: TRBV7-9; clone_size: NA; j_call: TRBJ2-2; d_call: NA; cdr3_nt: TGTGCCAGCAGCTCAACAGTGTACGCCACCGGGGAGCTGTTTTTT; cdr3_aa: CASSSTVYATGELFF
v_call: TRBV23-1; clone_size: NA; j_call: TRBJ1-3; d_call: TRBD1; cdr3_nt: TGCGCCAGCAGTCAACTAGGACAGGGAACTGGAAACACCATATATTTT; cdr3_aa: CASSQLGQGTGNTIYF
v_call: TRBV7-9; clone_size: NA; j_call: TRBJ2-1; d_call: TRBD2; cdr3_nt: TGTGCCAGCCTCCTCGGGACTAGCGTCCATGAGCAGTTCTTC; cdr3_aa: CASLLGTSVHEQFF
v_call: TRBV28; clone_size: NA; j_call: TRBJ2-4; d_call: NA; cdr3_nt: TGTGCCAGCGCCTTCCAGGGATTGGTAGACATTCAGTACTTC; cdr3_aa: CASAFQGLVDIQYF
v_call: TRBV4-1; clone_size: NA; j_call: TRBJ1-5; d_call: TRBD1; cdr3_nt: TGCGCCAGCAGCCAGGTTTTCGGGACAGATAATCAGCCCCAGCATTTT; cdr3_aa: CASSQVFGTDNQPQHF
v_call: TRBV19; clone_size: NA; j_call: TRBJ2-5; d_call: TRBD2; cdr3_nt: TGTGCCAGTAGTATAGCGGGAGGGCCAGAGACCCAGTACTTC; cdr3_aa: CASSIAGGPETQYF
v_call: TRBV19; clone_size: NA; j_call: TRBJ2-7; d_call: TRBD2; cdr3_nt: TGTGCCAGTAGTGCTCAGCGGGGCCCCTACGAGCAGTACTTC; cdr3_aa: CASSAQRGPYEQYF
v_call: TRBV30; clone_size: NA; j_call: TRBJ1-5; d_call: NA; cdr3_nt: TGTGCCTGGAGTACGCCATACTATAGCAATCAGCCCCAGCATTTT; cdr3_aa: CAWSTPYYSNQPQHF
v_call: TRBV30; clone_size: NA; j_call: TRBJ2-7; d_call: NA; cdr3_nt: TGTGCCTGGAGTCTGTACGGGGGTGCGAGCTCCTACGAGCAGTACTTC; cdr3_aa: CAWSLYGGASSYEQYF
v_call: TRBV3-1/TRBV3-2; clone_size: NA; j_call: TRBJ1-3; d_call: NA; cdr3_nt: TGTGCCAGCAGCCATGGAGGGGCTGGAAACACCATATATTTT; cdr3_aa: CASSHGGAGNTIYF
v_call: TRBV6-5; clone_size: NA; j_call: TRBJ1-1; d_call: TRBD1; cdr3_nt: TGTGCCTGCTGGGACAGGGGGCGTGGGAGCACTGAAGCTTTCTTT; cdr3_aa: CACWDRGRGSTEAFF
v_call: TRBV18; clone_size: NA; j_call: TRBJ2-3; d_call: TRBD2; cdr3_nt: TGTGCCAGCTCACCACCCGGACTAGCGGGAGGTCTTGCCACAGATACGCAGTATTTT; cdr3_aa: CASSPPGLAGGLATDTQYF
v_call: TRBV5-1; clone_size: NA; j_call: TRBJ2-3; d_call: TRBD2; cdr3_nt: TGCGCCAGCAGCTTCCAACTAGCGGGTCACACAGATACGCAGTATTTT; cdr3_aa: CASSFQLAGHTDTQYF